This T cell receptor (beta chain) emerged from a study of metastatic and nonmetastatic thyroid tumors. Study-level background: The authors compared repertoires across blood and tumor or nodule tissue from malignant and benign thyroid patients. Whole-study findings and limits: For both blood and tumor, malignant thyroid tumors reportedly showed significantly higher TCR beta diversity than benign nodules did.

All patients were treatment-naive before thyroid surgery. Germline values: CDR1 MNHEY, CDR2 SMNVEV (reference sequence). The CDR3 has 15 residues. V dropped 6 bases and J dropped 10; count of bases not matched to a gene: 10. This clone was seen only a few times. The antigen is not known. As originally analysed: Variation in CDR3 across clinicopathological groups served as the basis for constructing a distant-metastasis classifier in papillary thyroid cancer. Through MiXCR, TCRdb re-clonotyped the PCR reads. The V and J calls here are based on TCRdb, not the publication. The sample lists roughly 46,000 clones; around 23% were seen once.

The TCR comes from a male donor with papillary thyroid cancer or a benign thyroid nodule (not recorded which). Some clones in this sample may be carry-over from other donors' samples. The chain uses TRBV27 and TRBJ2-1, with TRBD2 matching 12 bases. The sequenced sample was blood. Written as DNA, the CDR3 is TGTGCCAGCAGACCGCTAGCGGGGGGGTTGAGCGAGCAGTTCTTC. Encoded protein: CASRPLAGGLSEQFF.